What follows describes a single TCR beta chain. Antigen: not known. CDR1 MNHEY and CDR2 SMNVEV come from the germline V gene (reference sequence). This CDR3 contains 11 residues. Trimming left V 3 bases short and J 6 bases short, with 6 bases between. CD8 cells classed as naive were CD45RO-negative and positively selected for CCR7, excluding terminally differentiated effector memory CD45RA+ cells. The data originate from a study of shared clonotypes between healthy human individuals. Generated by immunoSEQ multiplex PCR, the TCRdb table keeps only in-frame clones and is missing some. The sample contains more than 500,000 clones, 85% to 95% of which appear only once. Study-wide results and limits: In the sorted subsets, rarefaction showed sequencing was incomplete despite large depth.

This sequence was found in a woman aged 25 to 39 in good health. The V gene is TRBV27, the J gene TRBJ2-7, with unresolved D. What was sequenced was naive CD8+ T cells sorted from blood. The CDR3 DNA is TGTGCCAGCAGTTTCGGGCTCGAGCAGTACTTC. This encodes CASSFGLEQYF.